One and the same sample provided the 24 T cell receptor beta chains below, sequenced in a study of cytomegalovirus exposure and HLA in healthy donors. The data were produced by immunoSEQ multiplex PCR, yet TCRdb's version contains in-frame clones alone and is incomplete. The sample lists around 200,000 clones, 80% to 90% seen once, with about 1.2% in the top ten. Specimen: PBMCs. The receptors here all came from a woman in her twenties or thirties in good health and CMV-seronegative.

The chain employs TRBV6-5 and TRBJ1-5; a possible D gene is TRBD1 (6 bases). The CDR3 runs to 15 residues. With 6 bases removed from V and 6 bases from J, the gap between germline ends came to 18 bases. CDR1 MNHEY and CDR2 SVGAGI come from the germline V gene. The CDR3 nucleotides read TGTGCCAGCAGCATGACAGGTTATGGCAGTCAGCCCCAGCATTTT. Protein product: CASSMTGYGSQPQHF.

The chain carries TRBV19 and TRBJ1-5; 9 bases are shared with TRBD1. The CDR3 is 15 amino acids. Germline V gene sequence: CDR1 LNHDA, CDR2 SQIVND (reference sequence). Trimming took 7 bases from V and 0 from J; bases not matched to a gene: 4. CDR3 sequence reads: CASTRGQGSNQPQHF. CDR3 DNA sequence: TGTGCCAGTACTAGGGGACAGGGTAGCAATCAGCCCCAGCATTTT.

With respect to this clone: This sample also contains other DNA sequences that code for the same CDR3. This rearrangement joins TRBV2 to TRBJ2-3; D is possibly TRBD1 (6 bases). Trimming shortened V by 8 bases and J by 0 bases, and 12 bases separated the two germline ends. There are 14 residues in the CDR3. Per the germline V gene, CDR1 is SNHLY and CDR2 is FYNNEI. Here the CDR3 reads CASSRTESTDTQYF. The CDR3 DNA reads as TGTGCCAGCTCCAGGACAGAGAGCACAGATACGCAGTATTTT.

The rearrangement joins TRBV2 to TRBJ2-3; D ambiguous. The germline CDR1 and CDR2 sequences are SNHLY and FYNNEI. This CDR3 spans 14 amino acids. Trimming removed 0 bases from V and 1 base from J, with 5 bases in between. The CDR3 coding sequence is TGTGCCAGCAGTGAAGCCGAGGGCACAGATACGCAGTATTTT. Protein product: CASSEAEGTDTQYF.

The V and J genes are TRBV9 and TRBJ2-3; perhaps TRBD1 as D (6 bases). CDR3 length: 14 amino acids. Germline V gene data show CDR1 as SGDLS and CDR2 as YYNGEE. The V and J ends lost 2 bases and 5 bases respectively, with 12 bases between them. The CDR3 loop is CASSVRGSVDTQYF. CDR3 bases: TGTGCCAGCAGCGTGAGGGGGAGTGTAGATACGCAGTATTTT.

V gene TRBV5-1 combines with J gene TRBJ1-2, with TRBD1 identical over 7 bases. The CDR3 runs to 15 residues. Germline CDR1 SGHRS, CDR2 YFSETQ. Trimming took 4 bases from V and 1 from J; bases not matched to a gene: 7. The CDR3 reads CASSPTGTVNYGYTF. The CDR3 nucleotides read TGCGCCAGCAGCCCTACCGGGACAGTTAACTATGGCTACACCTTC.

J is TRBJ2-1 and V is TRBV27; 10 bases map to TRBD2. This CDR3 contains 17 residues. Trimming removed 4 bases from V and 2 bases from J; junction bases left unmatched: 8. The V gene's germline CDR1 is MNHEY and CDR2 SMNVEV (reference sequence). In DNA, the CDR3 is TGTGCCAGCAGTTCTACCCGAAGCGGGGGGGCCTACAATGAGCAGTTCTTC. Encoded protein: CASSSTRSGGAYNEQFF.

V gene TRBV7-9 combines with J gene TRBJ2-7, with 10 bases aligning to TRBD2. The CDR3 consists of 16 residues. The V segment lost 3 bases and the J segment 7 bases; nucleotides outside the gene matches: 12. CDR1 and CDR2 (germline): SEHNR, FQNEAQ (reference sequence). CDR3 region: CASSLGVSGLAREQYF. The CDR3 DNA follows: TGTGCCAGCAGCTTGGGCGTATCGGGACTAGCGAGGGAGCAGTACTTC.

CDR3 bases: TGTGCCAGCAGCTTAATGGGACAGGGGAATCAGCCCCAGCATTTT. Protein sequence: CASSLMGQGNQPQHF. This chain uses TRBV5-4 with TRBJ1-5; 10 nucleotides agree with TRBD1. Unmatched junction bases numbered 3, after V lost 2 bases and J lost 4 bases. CDR1 SGHNT and CDR2 YYREEE come from the germline V gene (reference sequence). The CDR3 extends over 15 amino acids.

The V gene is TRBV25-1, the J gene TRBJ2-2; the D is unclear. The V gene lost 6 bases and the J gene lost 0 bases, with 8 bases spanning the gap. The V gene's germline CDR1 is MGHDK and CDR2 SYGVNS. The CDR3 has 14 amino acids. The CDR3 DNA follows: TGTGCCAGCAGACGAGAGGCGAACACCGGGGAGCTGTTTTTT. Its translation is CASRREANTGELFF.

CDR3 protein: CASSLDNGRIQYF. CDR3 in DNA: TGCGCCAGCAGCTTGGATAACGGGAGGATTCAGTACTTC. V and J are TRBV5-1 and TRBJ2-4; 7 nucleotides match TRBD2. V was clipped by 0 bases and J by 10 bases; unmatched bases: 4. The CDR3 length is 13 residues. Looked up from germline, CDR1 is SGHRS and CDR2 is YFSETQ.

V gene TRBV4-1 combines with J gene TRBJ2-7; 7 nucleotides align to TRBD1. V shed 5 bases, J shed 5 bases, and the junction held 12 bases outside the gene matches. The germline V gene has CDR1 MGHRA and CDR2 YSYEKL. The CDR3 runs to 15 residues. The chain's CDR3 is CASSYSTGAQDEQYF. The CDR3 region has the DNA TGCGCCAGCAGCTACTCAACAGGGGCCCAGGACGAGCAGTACTTC.

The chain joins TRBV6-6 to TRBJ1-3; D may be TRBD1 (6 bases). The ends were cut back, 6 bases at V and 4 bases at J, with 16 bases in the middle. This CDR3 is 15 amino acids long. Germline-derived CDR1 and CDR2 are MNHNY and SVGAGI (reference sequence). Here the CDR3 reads CASRVETGTGNTIYF. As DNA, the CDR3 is TGTGCCAGCAGAGTCGAGACAGGTACCGGAAACACCATATATTTT.

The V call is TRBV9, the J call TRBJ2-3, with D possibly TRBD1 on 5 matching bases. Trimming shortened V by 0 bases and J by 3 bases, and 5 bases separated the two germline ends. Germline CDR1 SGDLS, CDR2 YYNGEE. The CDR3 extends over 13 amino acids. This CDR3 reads CASSVEGTDTQYF. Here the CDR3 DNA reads TGTGCCAGCAGCGTAGAGGGGACAGATACGCAGTATTTT.

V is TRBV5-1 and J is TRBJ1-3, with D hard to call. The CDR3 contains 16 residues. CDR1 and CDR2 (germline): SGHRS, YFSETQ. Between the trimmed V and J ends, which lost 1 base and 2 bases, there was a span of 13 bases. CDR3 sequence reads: CASSLTPGRTGNTIYF. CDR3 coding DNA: TGCGCCAGCAGCTTGACCCCGGGGAGGACTGGAAACACCATATATTTT.

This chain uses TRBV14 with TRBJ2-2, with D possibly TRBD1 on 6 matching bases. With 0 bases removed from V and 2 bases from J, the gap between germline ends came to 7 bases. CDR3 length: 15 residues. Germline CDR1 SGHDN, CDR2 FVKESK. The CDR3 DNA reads TGTGCCAGCAGCCAAGACAGGGGCAACACCGGGGAGCTGTTTTTT. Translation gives CASSQDRGNTGELFF.

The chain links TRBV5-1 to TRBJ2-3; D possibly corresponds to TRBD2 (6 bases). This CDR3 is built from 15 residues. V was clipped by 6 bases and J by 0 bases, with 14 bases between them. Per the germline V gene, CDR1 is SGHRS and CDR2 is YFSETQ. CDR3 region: CASTKGSGSTDTQYF. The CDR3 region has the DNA TGCGCCAGCACCAAGGGGAGCGGGAGCACAGATACGCAGTATTTT.

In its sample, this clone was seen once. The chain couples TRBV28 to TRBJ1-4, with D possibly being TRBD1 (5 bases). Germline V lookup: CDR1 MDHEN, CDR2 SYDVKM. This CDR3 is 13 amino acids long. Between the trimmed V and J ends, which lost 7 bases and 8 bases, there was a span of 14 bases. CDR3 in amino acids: CASKRQGGEKLFF. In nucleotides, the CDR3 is TGTGCCAGCAAGAGGCAGGGAGGCGAAAAACTGTTTTTT.

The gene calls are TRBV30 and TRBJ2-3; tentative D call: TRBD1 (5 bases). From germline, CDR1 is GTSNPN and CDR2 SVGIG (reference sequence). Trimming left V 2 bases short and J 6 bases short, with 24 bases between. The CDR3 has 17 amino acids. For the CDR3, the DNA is TGTGCCTGGAGTCGGACCCGGACACCAAACCCCGCTGATACGCAGTATTTT. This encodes CAWSRTRTPNPADTQYF.

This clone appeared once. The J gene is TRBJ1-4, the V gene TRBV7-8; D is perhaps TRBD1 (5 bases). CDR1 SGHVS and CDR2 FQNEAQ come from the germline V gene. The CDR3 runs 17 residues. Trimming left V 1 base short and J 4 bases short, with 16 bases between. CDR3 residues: CASSLGSSRGLNEKLFF. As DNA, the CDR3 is TGTGCCAGCAGCTTAGGATCAAGTAGGGGTCTTAATGAAAAACTGTTTTTT.

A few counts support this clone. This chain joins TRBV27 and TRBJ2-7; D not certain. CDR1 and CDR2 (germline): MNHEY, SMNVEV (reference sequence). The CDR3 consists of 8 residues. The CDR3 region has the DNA TGTGAAGCTCAACAGCAGTACTTC. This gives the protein CEAQQQYF.

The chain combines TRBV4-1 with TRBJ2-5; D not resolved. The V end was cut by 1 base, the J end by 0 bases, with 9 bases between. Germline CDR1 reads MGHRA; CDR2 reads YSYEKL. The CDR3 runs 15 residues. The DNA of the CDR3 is TGCGCCAGCAGCCAAGTAGCCACCTACCAAGAGACCCAGTACTTC. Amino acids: CASSQVATYQETQYF.

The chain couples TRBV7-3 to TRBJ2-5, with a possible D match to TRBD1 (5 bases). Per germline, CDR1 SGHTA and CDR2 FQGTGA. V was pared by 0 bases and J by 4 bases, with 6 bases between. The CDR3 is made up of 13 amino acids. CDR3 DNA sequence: TGTGCCAGCAGCTTAACAGGGGCAGAGACCCAGTACTTC. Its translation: CASSLTGAETQYF.

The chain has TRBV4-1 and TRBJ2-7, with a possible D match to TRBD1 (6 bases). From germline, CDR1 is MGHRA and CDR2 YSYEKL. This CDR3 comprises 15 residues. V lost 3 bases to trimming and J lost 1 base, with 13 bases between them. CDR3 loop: CASSHLTGSSYEQYF. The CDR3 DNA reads TGCGCCAGCAGCCATTTGACAGGATCGTCCTACGAGCAGTACTTC.